Listed below are T cell receptor beta chains from one sample, sequenced in a study of cytomegalovirus exposure and HLA in healthy donors. Method: immunoSEQ multiplex PCR; TCRdb's copy keeps in-frame clones and lacks some. The data hold approximately 100,000 clones, with approximately 80% observed a single time. The sample taken for sequencing was PBMCs. These receptors all come from a young woman in good health and CMV-seronegative. Both conserved end residues are part of each CDR3. Each record gives: D gene, clone size, V gene, J gene, CDR3 protein, CDR3 DNA. A D gene is named only where the DNA matches it firmly. A clone size is listed for some rows: how often the clone was seen (once, few, many), or a class if it is expanded.

D gene: NA; clone size: few; V gene: TRBV30; J gene: TRBJ2-5; CDR3 protein: CAWSVWGAETQYF; CDR3 DNA: TGTGCCTGGAGTGTATGGGGCGCGGAGACCCAGTACTTC
D gene: NA; clone size: NA; V gene: TRBV7-3; J gene: TRBJ1-1; CDR3 protein: CASSLREWGDMNTEAFF; CDR3 DNA: TGTGCCAGCAGCTTAAGAGAGTGGGGAGACATGAACACTGAAGCTTTCTTT
D gene: TRBD2; clone size: few; V gene: TRBV4-3; J gene: TRBJ2-2; CDR3 protein: CASSQRLAGGGTGELFF; CDR3 DNA: TGCGCCAGCAGCCAAAGACTAGCGGGAGGGGGCACCGGGGAGCTGTTTTTT
D gene: NA; clone size: NA; V gene: TRBV6-6; J gene: TRBJ1-5; CDR3 protein: CASSHPLRVSNQPQHF; CDR3 DNA: TGTGCCAGCAGTCATCCCCTGAGGGTTAGCAATCAGCCCCAGCATTTT
D gene: TRBD2; clone size: NA; V gene: TRBV6-5; J gene: TRBJ2-7; CDR3 protein: CASSPGLAFEQYF; CDR3 DNA: TGTGCCAGCAGTCCGGGACTAGCCTTCGAGCAGTACTTC
D gene: TRBD2; clone size: NA; V gene: TRBV9; J gene: TRBJ2-7; CDR3 protein: CASSPVGTSGRDGYEQYF; CDR3 DNA: TGTGCCAGCAGCCCGGTCGGGACTAGCGGGAGAGACGGCTACGAGCAGTACTTC
D gene: NA; clone size: few; V gene: TRBV19; J gene: TRBJ1-2; CDR3 protein: CASTLQGLDYGYTF; CDR3 DNA: TGTGCCAGTACCCTCCAGGGTTTGGACTATGGCTACACCTTC
D gene: TRBD1; clone size: NA; V gene: TRBV2; J gene: TRBJ1-2; CDR3 protein: CASTLDREECYTF; CDR3 DNA: TGTGCCAGCACCCTGGACAGGGAAGAGTGCTACACCTTC
D gene: TRBD2; clone size: NA; V gene: TRBV7-3; J gene: TRBJ2-1; CDR3 protein: CASSLRAKSGSSYNEQFF; CDR3 DNA: TGTGCCAGCAGCTTAAGGGCAAAAAGCGGGAGCTCCTACAATGAGCAGTTCTTC
D gene: NA; clone size: once; V gene: TRBV6-5; J gene: TRBJ1-2; CDR3 protein: CASRPFRGSNYGYTF; CDR3 DNA: TGTGCCAGTCGACCCTTTAGAGGTTCTAACTATGGCTACACCTTC
D gene: TRBD2; clone size: NA; V gene: TRBV4-3; J gene: TRBJ2-7; CDR3 protein: CASSQGLAGLSYEQYF; CDR3 DNA: TGCGCCAGCAGCCAAGGGCTAGCGGGACTCTCCTACGAGCAGTACTTC
D gene: TRBD2; clone size: NA; V gene: TRBV30; J gene: TRBJ2-7; CDR3 protein: CAWGTSSGGDLSYEQYF; CDR3 DNA: TGTGCCTGGGGGACATCTAGCGGGGGCGACTTGAGCTACGAGCAGTACTTC
D gene: NA; clone size: NA; V gene: TRBV5-1; J gene: TRBJ2-6; CDR3 protein: CASSLRAGANVLTF; CDR3 DNA: TGCGCCAGCAGCTTGCGCGCTGGGGCCAACGTCCTGACTTTC
D gene: NA; clone size: NA; V gene: TRBV28; J gene: TRBJ1-4; CDR3 protein: CASSFRDSLNEKLFF; CDR3 DNA: TGTGCCAGCAGTTTTCGTGACTCCCTTAATGAAAAACTGTTTTTT
D gene: TRBD1; clone size: NA; V gene: TRBV29-1; J gene: TRBJ1-2; CDR3 protein: CSVGTGTNYGYTF; CDR3 DNA: TGCAGCGTTGGGACAGGCACTAACTATGGCTACACCTTC
D gene: NA; clone size: NA; V gene: TRBV27; J gene: TRBJ2-3; CDR3 protein: CASSPLTTPFTDTQYF; CDR3 DNA: TGTGCCAGCAGTCCACTTACCACCCCCTTCACAGATACGCAGTATTTT
D gene: TRBD1; clone size: NA; V gene: TRBV11-2; J gene: TRBJ2-7; CDR3 protein: CASSLGQDPYEQYF; CDR3 DNA: TGTGCCAGCAGCCTCGGACAGGATCCCTACGAGCAGTACTTC
D gene: NA; clone size: NA; V gene: TRBV28; J gene: TRBJ1-4; CDR3 protein: CASSLAGGRTNEKLFF; CDR3 DNA: TGTGCCAGCAGTTTAGCCGGGGGAAGGACTAATGAAAAACTGTTTTTT
D gene: NA; clone size: NA; V gene: TRBV4-3; J gene: TRBJ2-7; CDR3 protein: CASSQEGGSYEQYF; CDR3 DNA: TGCGCCAGCAGCCAAGAAGGCGGGTCCTACGAGCAGTACTTC
D gene: NA; clone size: NA; V gene: TRBV9; J gene: TRBJ2-7; CDR3 protein: CASSVAGGSSYEQYF; CDR3 DNA: TGTGCCAGCAGCGTAGCGGGTGGTAGCTCCTACGAGCAGTACTTC
D gene: NA; clone size: NA; V gene: TRBV7-8; J gene: TRBJ2-5; CDR3 protein: CASSLGDSGETQYF; CDR3 DNA: TGTGCCAGCAGCTTAGGTGACAGCGGGGAGACCCAGTACTTC
D gene: TRBD1; clone size: once; V gene: TRBV28; J gene: TRBJ2-3; CDR3 protein: CASRETGGSTDTQYF; CDR3 DNA: TGTGCCAGCAGGGAGACAGGGGGAAGCACAGATACGCAGTATTTT
D gene: NA; clone size: NA; V gene: TRBV27; J gene: TRBJ2-7; CDR3 protein: CASSWRRNYEQYF; CDR3 DNA: TGTGCCAGCAGTTGGAGGAGAAACTACGAGCAGTACTTC
D gene: TRBD1; clone size: NA; V gene: TRBV4-3; J gene: TRBJ2-7; CDR3 protein: CASSPDRGYEQYF; CDR3 DNA: TGCGCCAGCAGCCCAGACAGGGGCTACGAGCAGTACTTC
D gene: NA; clone size: few; V gene: TRBV6-4; J gene: TRBJ2-5; CDR3 protein: CASSYSFGGRETQYF; CDR3 DNA: TGTGCCAGCAGTTACTCGTTTGGGGGCAGAGAGACCCAGTACTTC
D gene: NA; clone size: NA; V gene: TRBV4-1; J gene: TRBJ2-1; CDR3 protein: CASSQGPPPGLAYEQFF; CDR3 DNA: TGCGCCAGCAGCCAAGGCCCCCCTCCCGGGCTAGCGTATGAGCAGTTCTTC
D gene: NA; clone size: NA; V gene: TRBV23-1; J gene: TRBJ2-7; CDR3 protein: CASTTKWREQYF; CDR3 DNA: TGCGCCAGCACAACAAAGTGGAGGGAGCAGTACTTC
D gene: TRBD2; clone size: NA; V gene: TRBV28; J gene: TRBJ2-1; CDR3 protein: CASSPDRWGGGGSYNEQFF; CDR3 DNA: TGTGCCAGCAGTCCTGACAGGTGGGGAGGCGGGGGGAGCTACAATGAGCAGTTCTTC
D gene: TRBD2; clone size: NA; V gene: TRBV19; J gene: TRBJ2-1; CDR3 protein: CAIRFTHQRGEQFF; CDR3 DNA: TGTGCCATCCGGTTCACCCATCAGCGGGGCGAGCAGTTCTTC
D gene: NA; clone size: NA; V gene: TRBV7-9; J gene: TRBJ2-2; CDR3 protein: CSSSFQGHQRGELFF; CDR3 DNA: TGTTCCAGCAGCTTCCAGGGCCATCAGCGCGGGGAGCTGTTTTTT
D gene: NA; clone size: NA; V gene: TRBV7-2; J gene: TRBJ1-3; CDR3 protein: CASRSLTGSGNTIYF; CDR3 DNA: TGTGCCAGCAGATCGCTGACTGGCTCTGGAAACACCATATATTTT
D gene: NA; clone size: once; V gene: TRBV6-5; J gene: TRBJ2-7; CDR3 protein: CASSYSNFWSSYEQYF; CDR3 DNA: TGTGCCAGCAGTTACTCGAACTTTTGGTCTTCCTACGAGCAGTACTTC
D gene: NA; clone size: NA; V gene: TRBV28; J gene: TRBJ2-5; CDR3 protein: CASSPKETQYF; CDR3 DNA: TGTGCCAGCAGTCCTAAGGAGACCCAGTACTTC
D gene: TRBD2; clone size: NA; V gene: TRBV5-4; J gene: TRBJ2-7; CDR3 protein: CASSGGASGTSYEQYF; CDR3 DNA: TGTGCCAGCAGCGGCGGAGCTAGCGGGACTTCCTACGAGCAGTACTTC